The 15 T cell receptor beta chains below were found in one sample sequenced in a study of vaccination effects on CD4 cells after COVID-19. Expansion with viral peptide pools was applied to antigen-specific CD4+ T cells by the ViraFEST assay prior to sequencing. Scientists isolated CD4+ T cells after a roughly nine-day culture period ended. The vaccine given was either BNT162b2 or mRNA-1273, in two doses. What these receptors recognize is not known. The assay was immunoSEQ multiplex PCR, and TCRdb's table has in-frame clones only and misses some. The sample lists tens of thousands of clones, roughly 81% occurring once. The sequences come from CD4+ T cells from PBMCs cultured with SARS-CoV-2 spike peptides, collected after COVID-19 vaccination. The receptors here all came from a human donor who received a COVID-19 vaccine. Some clones in this sample may be carry-over from other donors' samples.

The chain joins TRBV5-1 to TRBJ2-5; D may be TRBD1 (6 bases). This CDR3 has 14 residues. V lost 2 bases, J lost 2 bases, and 10 bases lay in between. The germline gives CDR1 SGHRS, CDR2 YFSETQ. CDR3: CASSFNRDQETQYF. In nucleotides, the CDR3 is TGCGCCAGCAGCTTTAACAGGGATCAAGAGACCCAGTACTTC.

In its sample, this clone was seen once. The chain couples TRBV5-1 to TRBJ2-5, with 7 bases identical to TRBD2. Losses at the gene ends were 7 bases for V and 3 bases for J; bases not matched to a gene: 6. Germline V gene data show CDR1 as SGHRS and CDR2 as YFSETQ. The CDR3 runs to 13 residues. CDR3 residues: CASRAGVEETQYF. In DNA form, the CDR3 reads TGCGCCAGCCGGGCGGGAGTCGAAGAGACCCAGTACTTC.

The V gene is TRBV6-2 or TRBV6-3, the J gene TRBJ2-7, with 11 bases aligning to TRBD2. The ends lost 3 bases at V and 1 base at J; junction bases unmatched: 5. The germline V gene has CDR1 MNHEY and CDR2 SVGEGT. This CDR3 contains 16 residues. CDR3: CASSYQGTSGSYEQYV. In nucleotides, the CDR3 is TGTGCCAGCAGTTATCAGGGGACTAGCGGTTCCTACGAGCAGTACGTC.

The chain links TRBV9 to TRBJ2-5, with 12 nucleotides matching TRBD1. Per germline, CDR1 SGDLS and CDR2 YYNGEE. This CDR3 is 15 amino acids long. The junction had 6 bases not matched to a gene; V was cut back by 4 bases and J by 5 bases. DNA of the CDR3: TGTGCCAGCAGCCAAAGGGGACAGGGGGCGGAGACCCAGTACTTC. This translates into CASSQRGQGAETQYF.

This chain links TRBV28 with TRBJ2-5, with D possibly matching TRBD2 (5 bases). The germline CDR1 and CDR2 sequences are MDHEN and SYDVKM. V was clipped by 8 bases and J by 2 bases, with 9 bases between them. CDR3 length equals 12 residues. CDR3 sequence (DNA): TGTGCCAGCGGAGGACGGCAAGAGACCCAGTACTTC. Residues: CASGGRQETQYF.

By sample fraction, this clone is medium-sized (0.01 to 0.1%). The J gene is TRBJ1-5, the V gene TRBV24-1; unclear D gene. There are 14 residues in the CDR3. Per the germline V gene, CDR1 is KGHDR and CDR2 is SFDVKD. V was shortened by 4 bases and J by 6 bases, with 12 bases between the two germline ends. The CDR3 spells CATSEGQYGQPQHF. CDR3 in DNA: TGTGCCACCAGTGAAGGGCAGTACGGTCAGCCCCAGCATTTT.

The V and J genes are TRBV4-1 and TRBJ2-5; possible D gene TRBD2, 6 bases. This CDR3 is 16 amino acids long. With 4 bases removed from V and 5 bases from J, the gap between germline ends came to 20 bases. Germline CDR1 is MGHRA and CDR2 is YSYEKL. This CDR3 is CASSRSLSGELETQYF. The DNA of the CDR3 is TGCGCCAGCAGCCGATCCCTTTCGGGGGAGTTGGAGACCCAGTACTTC.

This chain links TRBV12-3 or TRBV12-4 with TRBJ1-2, with TRBD1 matching over 7 bases. This CDR3 is 12 amino acids long. V was clipped by 10 bases and J by 3 bases; unmatched bases: 5. In nucleotides, the CDR3 is TGTGCCATAACAGGGGTCTACTATGGCTACACCTTC. Amino acids: CAITGVYYGYTF.

The rearrangement uses TRBV7-3 and TRBJ2-1; D might be TRBD2 (6 bases). Trimming took off 1 base at V and 8 bases at J, with 15 bases between the two ends. CDR1 and CDR2 (germline): SGHTA, FQGTGA. This CDR3 comprises 15 residues. DNA for the CDR3: TGTGCCAGCAGCTTAAGACGGGGGTTGGGAGATGAGCAGTTCTTC. It is translated as CASSLRRGLGDEQFF.

The chain combines TRBV6-5 with TRBJ1-5; 8 positions match TRBD1. Germline CDR1 reads MNHEY; CDR2 reads SVGAGI. The CDR3 spans 15 residues. The trim removed 10 bases at V and 0 bases at J, leaving 8 bases unmatched. The CDR3 DNA is TGTGCCACCGGACAGGGACTCTATAGCAATCAGCCCCAGCATTTT. Translation: CATGQGLYSNQPQHF.

The chain uses TRBV4-3 and TRBJ1-4; D is undetermined. CDR3 length equals 14 residues. Germline CDR1 and CDR2: LGHNA and YSLEER. The V and J ends lost 4 bases and 2 bases respectively, with 8 bases between them. The CDR3 DNA reads TGCGCCAGCAGCCTACGTGGGACTAATGAAAAACTGTTTTTT. Translated: CASSLRGTNEKLFF.

This clone was observed a handful of times. CDR3 DNA: TGTGCCAGCAGCTTAGACCGACAGAATGGCTACACCTTC. Its translation: CASSLDRQNGYTF. The chain recombines TRBV7-2 with TRBJ1-2; possible D gene TRBD1, 5 bases. Trimming pared 1 base from V and 6 bases from J, leaving 9 bases between. The CDR3 is 13 amino acids. The germline V gene encodes CDR1 SGHTA and CDR2 FQGNSA.

The chain joins TRBV5-4 to TRBJ1-2; 9 positions agree with TRBD1. The V gene end was trimmed by 3 bases and the J gene end by 6 bases; junction bases not matched to a gene: 9. This CDR3 has 15 amino acids. The germline V gene has CDR1 SGHNT and CDR2 YYREEE (reference sequence). The CDR3 DNA reads as TGTGCCAGCAGCTCACCGGGACAGGGCTCAAATGGCTACACCTTC. Translated, it gives CASSSPGQGSNGYTF.

The chain carries TRBV11-2 and TRBJ2-4; the D is unclear. V lost 1 base to trimming and J lost 5 bases, with 9 bases between them. The CDR3 length is 14 residues. Germline CDR1 SGHAT, CDR2 FQNNGV. As DNA, the CDR3 is TGTGCCAGCAGCTTAGGAAGAACAGAAAACATTCAGTACTTC. Protein sequence: CASSLGRTENIQYF.

This chain joins TRBV19 and TRBJ1-5; a possible D gene is TRBD1 (5 bases). CDR3 length equals 15 residues. The V end was cut by 7 bases, the J end by 7 bases, with 20 bases between. In germline, CDR1 is LNHDA, CDR2 SQIVND (reference sequence). For the CDR3, the DNA is TGTGCCAGTAAACGGGGGTTTCATATCCGGCAGCCCCAGCATTTT. Encoded protein: CASKRGFHIRQPQHF.